One sample yielded the 18 T cell receptor beta chains listed below, sequenced in a study of cytomegalovirus exposure and HLA in healthy donors. PCR primers comprised 60 Vbeta and 13 Jbeta primers. The protocol was immunoSEQ multiplex PCR, while the TCRdb copy is restricted to in-frame clones and leaves out a portion. Here the sample spans some 200,000 clones, 80% being singletons. The sample was PBMCs. These receptors all stem from a man in his forties or fifties in good health and CMV-seropositive.

The chain links TRBV7-2 to TRBJ2-1; TRBD2 aligns across 7 bases. Trimming cost V 8 bases and J 11 bases; bases outside gene matches: 6. The CDR3 is 11 amino acids. Germline-derived CDR1 and CDR2 are SGHTA and FQGNSA. The CDR3 loop reads CASQGGTKQFF. The CDR3 DNA reads as TGTGCCAGCCAGGGAGGGACTAAGCAGTTCTTC. The full variable domain, its missing parts supplied by reference TRBV7-2 and TRBJ2-1, is GAGVSQSPSNKVTEKGKDVELRCDPISGHTALYWYRQSLGQGLEFLIYFQGNSAPDKSGLPSDRFSAERTGGSVSTLTIQRTQQEDSAVYLCASQGGTKQFFGPGTRLTVL.

The V call is TRBV28, the J call TRBJ2-7, with D possibly being TRBD1 (6 bases). Trimming pared 2 bases from V and 3 bases from J, leaving 8 bases between. Germline CDR1 MDHEN, CDR2 SYDVKM. The CDR3 consists of 13 residues. CDR3 loop: CASSLGTSYEQYF. As DNA, the CDR3 is TGTGCCAGCAGTTTAGGGACAAGCTACGAGCAGTACTTC.

The chain employs TRBV5-1 and TRBJ1-1; D is uncertain. Trimming took 0 bases from V and 4 from J, leaving 13 bases between them. CDR1 SGHRS and CDR2 YFSETQ come from the germline V gene. The CDR3 loop spans 15 amino acids. The CDR3: CASSLGGSLSTEAFF. The CDR3 region has the DNA TGCGCCAGCAGCTTGGGCGGTAGCCTTAGCACTGAAGCTTTCTTT.

The V and J genes are TRBV7-9 and TRBJ1-5; 7 nucleotides align to TRBD1. The CDR3 covers 14 residues. Germline V gene data show CDR1 as SEHNR and CDR2 as FQNEAQ (reference sequence). V gave up 5 bases and J gave up 6 bases; unmatched junction bases: 7. CDR3 nucleotides: TGTGCCAGCAGCCACCAGGGGGGAGGTCAGCCCCAGCATTTT. This sequence encodes CASSHQGGGQPQHF.

J is TRBJ1-2 and V is TRBV27; D is uncertain. The length of the CDR3 is 14 residues. Trimming took 1 base from V and 8 from J, leaving 14 bases between them. From germline, CDR1 is MNHEY and CDR2 SMNVEV (reference sequence). The chain's CDR3 is CASSLLGPAGGYTF. The CDR3 nucleotides are TGTGCCAGCAGTTTATTGGGCCCGGCTGGGGGCTACACCTTC.

This clone was recorded only once. The V and J genes are TRBV7-9 and TRBJ1-2; D is unclear. Trimming removed 1 base at V and 0 bases at J, with 15 bases between. The CDR3 spans 17 residues. Per the germline V gene, CDR1 is SEHNR and CDR2 is FQNEAQ (reference sequence). The CDR3 here is CASSLDSLAGTNYGYTF. The CDR3, as DNA: TGTGCCAGCAGCTTAGACTCCCTGGCGGGGACTAACTATGGCTACACCTTC. Drawing the rest from reference TRBV7-9 and TRBJ1-2, the complete variable domain is DTGVSQNPRHKITKRGQNVTFRCDPISEHNRLYWYRQTLGQGPEFLTYFQNEAQLEKSRLLSDRFSAERPKGSFSTLEIQRTEQGDSAMYLCASSLDSLAGTNYGYTFGSGTRLTVV.

The gene calls are TRBV6-5 and TRBJ2-5; the D gene is possibly TRBD1 (6 bases). CDR1 MNHEY and CDR2 SVGAGI come from the germline V gene. Between the trimmed V and J ends, which lost 6 bases and 5 bases, there was a span of 16 bases. The CDR3 consists of 14 residues. DNA for the CDR3: TGTGCCAGCAGGGCTACAGGGTTCGAGGAGACCCAGTACTTC. Encoded protein: CASRATGFEETQYF.

The rearrangement joins TRBV6-6 to TRBJ1-2; D is unclear. The germline gives CDR1 MNHNY, CDR2 SVGAGI (reference sequence). This CDR3 contains 16 residues. V was pared by 2 bases and J by 6 bases, with 19 bases between. This chain's CDR3 is CASSYPVTATLDGYTF. CDR3 bases: TGTGCCAGCAGTTACCCGGTAACCGCTACCCTCGATGGCTACACCTTC.

Note on this clone: This sample includes further DNA sequences coding for the same CDR3. The CDR3 region has the DNA TGTGCCAGCAGCTTACGTCAGGTTAACTATGGCTACACCTTC. Protein sequence: CASSLRQVNYGYTF. The J gene is TRBJ1-2, the V gene TRBV7-2; D is undetermined. Germline assignment: CDR1 SGHTA and CDR2 FQGNSA. This CDR3 region has 14 residues. Trimming removed 2 bases at V and 1 base at J, with 8 bases between.

The chain is built from TRBV27 and TRBJ1-2, with D perhaps TRBD1 (6 bases). The ends were cut back, 4 bases at V and 4 bases at J, with 10 bases in the middle. The CDR3 runs to 13 residues. The V gene's germline CDR1 is MNHEY and CDR2 SMNVEV (reference sequence). CDR3 amino acids: CASSSGASYGYTF. CDR3 nucleotides: TGTGCCAGCAGTTCAGGGGCCAGCTATGGCTACACCTTC.

V usage is TRBV13 and J usage is TRBJ1-1; possibly TRBD1 for D (5 bases). The CDR3 runs 12 residues. The germline V and J ends were trimmed by 0 bases and 10 bases, with 9 bases remaining between them. In germline, CDR1 is PRHDT, CDR2 FYEKMQ (reference sequence). In DNA, the CDR3 is TGTGCCAGCAGCTTAGGGCAGGGAGGAGCTTTCTTT. This encodes CASSLGQGGAFF.

V is TRBV7-5 and J is TRBJ2-2; no check of the table's D call, TRBD1, against the DNA was made. TRBV7-5 has pseudogene status. The CDR3 sequence is 16 residues long. CDR3 DNA sequence: TGTGCCAGAAGCTTAACACAGGGACGGTTCGTCGGGGAGCTGTTTTTT. It is translated as CARSLTQGRFVGELFF.

This chain links TRBV11-3 with TRBJ1-3; 8 nucleotides agree with TRBD1. In germline, CDR1 is SGHNT, CDR2 YENEEA. The CDR3 totals 15 residues. The ends lost 4 bases at V and 3 bases at J; junction bases unmatched: 5. The CDR3 loop reads CASSYQTGDGNTIYF. DNA for the CDR3: TGTGCCAGCAGCTACCAGACAGGGGATGGAAACACCATATATTTT.

This chain links TRBV5-1 with TRBJ1-5; D perhaps matches TRBD1 (6 bases). The CDR3 has 15 residues. Germline lookup yields CDR1 SGHRS and CDR2 YFSETQ. Trimming pared 2 bases from V and 7 bases from J, leaving 16 bases between. In DNA, the CDR3 is TGCGCCAGCAGCTTTGGGGGGGCGAGGGGCCAGCCCCAGCATTTT. This translates into CASSFGGARGQPQHF.

The chain joins TRBV15 to TRBJ1-4; 8 nucleotides agree with TRBD1. The V gene end was trimmed by 8 bases and the J gene end by 2 bases; junction bases not matched to a gene: 4. The CDR3 is 14 residues long. The V gene's germline CDR1 is LNHNV and CDR2 YYDKDF (reference sequence). The CDR3 region has the DNA TGTGCCACCGCAGGGGGCTTGACTAATGAAAAACTGTTTTTT. Amino acids: CATAGGLTNEKLFF.

V gene TRBV18 combines with J gene TRBJ2-3; maybe TRBD1 (6 bases). This CDR3 has 13 amino acids. Between the trimmed V and J ends, which lost 5 bases and 4 bases, there was a span of 10 bases. Germline V gene sequence: CDR1 KGHSH, CDR2 LQKENI. CDR3 bases: TGTGCCAGCTCAGCGACAGGTCCAGATACGCAGTATTTT. Its translation is CASSATGPDTQYF.

The V call is TRBV27, the J call TRBJ1-5, with 7 bases matching TRBD1. Looked up from germline, CDR1 is MNHEY and CDR2 is SMNVEV (reference sequence). The CDR3 is 14 amino acids. V lost 3 bases to trimming and J lost 5 bases; unmatched junction nucleotides: 4. Here the CDR3 reads CASSFRGGDQPQHF. The CDR3, as DNA: TGTGCCAGCAGTTTTAGAGGGGGCGATCAGCCCCAGCATTTT.

This clone was seen a single time. The chain recombines TRBV7-2 with TRBJ2-1; 9 nucleotides align to TRBD2. The CDR3 spans 16 residues. The ends lost 1 base at V and 7 bases at J; junction bases unmatched: 8. Germline lookup yields CDR1 SGHTA and CDR2 FQGNSA. This CDR3 is CASSLVAGGPRNEQFF. The CDR3 nucleotides are TGTGCCAGCAGCTTAGTGGCGGGGGGGCCAAGGAATGAGCAGTTCTTC.